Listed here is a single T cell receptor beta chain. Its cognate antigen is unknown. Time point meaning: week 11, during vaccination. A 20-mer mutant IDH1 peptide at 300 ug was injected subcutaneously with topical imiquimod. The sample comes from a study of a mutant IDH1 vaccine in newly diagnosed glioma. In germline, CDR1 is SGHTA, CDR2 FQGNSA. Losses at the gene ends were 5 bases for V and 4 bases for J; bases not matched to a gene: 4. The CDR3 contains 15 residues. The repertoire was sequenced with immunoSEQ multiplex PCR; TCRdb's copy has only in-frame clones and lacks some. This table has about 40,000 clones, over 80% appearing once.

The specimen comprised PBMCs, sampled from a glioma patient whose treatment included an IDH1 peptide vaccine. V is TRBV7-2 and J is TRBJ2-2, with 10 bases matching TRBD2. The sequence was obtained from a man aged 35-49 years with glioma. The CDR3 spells CASSRSGRATGELFF. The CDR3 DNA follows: TGTGCCAGCAGCAGAAGCGGGAGGGCCACCGGGGAGCTGTTTTTT.